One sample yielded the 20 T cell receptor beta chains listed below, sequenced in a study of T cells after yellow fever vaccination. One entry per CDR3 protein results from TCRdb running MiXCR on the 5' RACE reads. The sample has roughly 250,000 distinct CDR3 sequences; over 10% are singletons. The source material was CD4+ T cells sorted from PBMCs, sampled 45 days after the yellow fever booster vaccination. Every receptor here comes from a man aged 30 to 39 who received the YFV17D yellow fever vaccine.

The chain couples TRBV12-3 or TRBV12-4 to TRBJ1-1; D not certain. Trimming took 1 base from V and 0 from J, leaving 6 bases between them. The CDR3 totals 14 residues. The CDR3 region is CASSLGSMNTEAFF. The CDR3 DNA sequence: TGTGCCAGCAGTTTAGGGAGTATGAACACTGAAGCTTTCTTT.

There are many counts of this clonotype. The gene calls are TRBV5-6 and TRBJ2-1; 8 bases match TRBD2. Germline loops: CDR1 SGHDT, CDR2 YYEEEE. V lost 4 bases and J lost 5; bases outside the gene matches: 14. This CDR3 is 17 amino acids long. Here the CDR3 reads CASSLSAAGDFHNEQFF. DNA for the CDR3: TGTGCCAGCAGCCTATCGGCAGCGGGAGATTTCCACAATGAGCAGTTCTTC.

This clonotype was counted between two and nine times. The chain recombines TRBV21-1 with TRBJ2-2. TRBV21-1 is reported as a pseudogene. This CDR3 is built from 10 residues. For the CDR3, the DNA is TGTGCCAGTAACACCGGGGAGCTGTTTTTT. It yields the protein CASNTGELFF.

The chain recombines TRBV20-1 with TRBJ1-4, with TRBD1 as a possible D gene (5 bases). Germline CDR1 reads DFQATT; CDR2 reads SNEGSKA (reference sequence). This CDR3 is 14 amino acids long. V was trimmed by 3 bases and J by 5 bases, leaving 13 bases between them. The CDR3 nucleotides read TGCAGTGCTAGTTTCAGGGCCAAGAATGAAAAACTGTTTTTT. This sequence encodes CSASFRAKNEKLFF.

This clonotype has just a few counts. The CDR3 is CASSSAGRNTEAFF. CDR3 DNA sequence: TGTGCCAGCAGCTCCGCAGGGCGGAACACTGAAGCTTTCTTT. The V gene is TRBV9, the J gene TRBJ1-1, with a weak D call TRBD1 (5 bases). The germline V gene has CDR1 SGDLS and CDR2 YYNGEE. Trimming took off 4 bases at V and 1 base at J, with 11 bases between the two ends. CDR3 length: 14 amino acids.

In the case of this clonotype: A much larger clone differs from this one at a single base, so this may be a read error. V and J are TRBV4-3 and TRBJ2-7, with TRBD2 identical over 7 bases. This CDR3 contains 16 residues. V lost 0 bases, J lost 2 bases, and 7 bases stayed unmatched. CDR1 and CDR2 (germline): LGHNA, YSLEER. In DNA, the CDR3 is TGCGCCAGCAGCCAAGATGGGGGGGGGACCACCTACGAGCAGTACTTC. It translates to CASSQDGGGTTYEQYF.

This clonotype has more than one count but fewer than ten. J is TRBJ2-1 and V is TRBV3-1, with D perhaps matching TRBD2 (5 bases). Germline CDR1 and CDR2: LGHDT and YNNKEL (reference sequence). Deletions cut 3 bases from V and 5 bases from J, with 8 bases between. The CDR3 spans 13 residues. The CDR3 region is CASSQMRDNEQFF. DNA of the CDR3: TGTGCCAGCAGCCAGATGCGGGACAATGAGCAGTTCTTC.

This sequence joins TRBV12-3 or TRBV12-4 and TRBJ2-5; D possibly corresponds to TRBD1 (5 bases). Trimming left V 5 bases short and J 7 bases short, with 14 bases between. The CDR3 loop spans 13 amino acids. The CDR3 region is CASSTQGAGTQYF. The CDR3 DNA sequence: TGTGCCAGCAGTACCCAGGGTGCAGGGACCCAGTACTTC.

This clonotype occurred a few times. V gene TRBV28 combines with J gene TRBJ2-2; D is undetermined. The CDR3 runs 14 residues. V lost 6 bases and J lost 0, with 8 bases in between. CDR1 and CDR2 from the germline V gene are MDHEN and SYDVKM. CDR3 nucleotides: TGTGCCAGCAGAGGAAGCGCGAACACCGGGGAGCTGTTTTTT. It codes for CASRGSANTGELFF.

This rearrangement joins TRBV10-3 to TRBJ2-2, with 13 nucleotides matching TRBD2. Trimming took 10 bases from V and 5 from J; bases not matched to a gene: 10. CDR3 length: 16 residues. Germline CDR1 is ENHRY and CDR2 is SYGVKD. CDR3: CATTGLAGEMTGELFF. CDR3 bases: TGTGCCACGACCGGACTAGCGGGAGAGATGACCGGGGAGCTGTTTTTT.

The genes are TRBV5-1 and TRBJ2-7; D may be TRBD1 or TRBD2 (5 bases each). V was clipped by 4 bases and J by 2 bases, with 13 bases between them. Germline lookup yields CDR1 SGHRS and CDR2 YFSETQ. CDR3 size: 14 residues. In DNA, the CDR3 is TGCGCCAGCAGCCTAGGGACGGACACCTACGAGCAGTACTTC. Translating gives CASSLGTDTYEQYF.

In nucleotides, the CDR3 is TGTGCCAGCAGCTTAGGTCGGGAGGGGTACTTC. Translating gives CASSLGREGYF. This rearrangement joins TRBV7-2 to TRBJ2-7; 8 nucleotides line up with TRBD2. CDR3 size: 11 residues. CDR1 SGHTA and CDR2 FQGNSA come from the germline V gene. V dropped 1 base and J dropped 12; count of bases not matched to a gene: 2.

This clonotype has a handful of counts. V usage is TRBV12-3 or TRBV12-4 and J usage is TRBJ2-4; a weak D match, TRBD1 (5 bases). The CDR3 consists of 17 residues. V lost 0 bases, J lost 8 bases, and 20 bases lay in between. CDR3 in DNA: TGTGCCAGCAGTTTAGCGCCGTCAGGGTTTCGAAGTTACATTCAGTACTTC. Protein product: CASSLAPSGFRSYIQYF.

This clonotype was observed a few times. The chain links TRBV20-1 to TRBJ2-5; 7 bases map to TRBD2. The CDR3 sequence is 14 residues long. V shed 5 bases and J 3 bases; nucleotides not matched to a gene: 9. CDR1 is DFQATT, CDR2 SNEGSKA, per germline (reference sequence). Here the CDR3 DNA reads TGCAGTGCTCCCCCAGGGAGGGCGAAAGAGACCCAGTACTTC. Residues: CSAPPGRAKETQYF.

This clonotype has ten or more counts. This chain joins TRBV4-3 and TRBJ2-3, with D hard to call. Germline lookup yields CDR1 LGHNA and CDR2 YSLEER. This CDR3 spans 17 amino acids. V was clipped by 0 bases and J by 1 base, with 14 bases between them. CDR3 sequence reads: CASSQEAGRRGTDTQYF. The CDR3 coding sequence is TGCGCCAGCAGCCAAGAAGCAGGACGAAGGGGCACAGATACGCAGTATTTT.

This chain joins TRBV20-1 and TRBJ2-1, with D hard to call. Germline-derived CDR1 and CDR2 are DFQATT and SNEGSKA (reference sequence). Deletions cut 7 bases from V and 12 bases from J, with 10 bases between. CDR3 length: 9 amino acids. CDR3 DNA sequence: TGCAGTGTGGGAACCCGGCAGTTCTTC. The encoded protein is CSVGTRQFF.

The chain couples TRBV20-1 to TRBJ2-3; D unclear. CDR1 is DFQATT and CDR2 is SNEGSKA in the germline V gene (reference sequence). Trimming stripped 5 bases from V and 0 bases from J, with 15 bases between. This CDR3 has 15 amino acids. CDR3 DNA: TGCAGTGCTCCAGACTCCAGTAGGAGCACAGATACGCAGTATTTT. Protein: CSAPDSSRSTDTQYF.

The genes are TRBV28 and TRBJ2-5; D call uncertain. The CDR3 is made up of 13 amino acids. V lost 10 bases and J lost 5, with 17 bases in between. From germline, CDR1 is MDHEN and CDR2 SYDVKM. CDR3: CATRWPGVETQYF. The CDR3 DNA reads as TGTGCCACCCGGTGGCCGGGTGTGGAGACCCAGTACTTC.

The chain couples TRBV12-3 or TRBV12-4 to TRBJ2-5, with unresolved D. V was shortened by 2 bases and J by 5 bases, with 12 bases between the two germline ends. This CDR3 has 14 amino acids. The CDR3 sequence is CASSLSGVGETQYF. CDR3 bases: TGTGCCAGCAGTTTAAGTGGGGTGGGGGAGACCCAGTACTTC.

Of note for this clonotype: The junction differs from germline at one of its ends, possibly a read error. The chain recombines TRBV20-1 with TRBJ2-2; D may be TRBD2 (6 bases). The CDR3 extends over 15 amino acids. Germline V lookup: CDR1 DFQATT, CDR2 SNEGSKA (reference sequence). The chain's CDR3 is CCAQGLGGNTGELFF. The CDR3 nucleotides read TGCTGTGCTCAAGGCCTGGGGGGAAACACCGGGGAGCTGTTTTTT.